The clone carrying this T cell receptor (beta chain) was observed at least ten times. The antigen is unknown. HTBI primers from iRepertoire and Arm-PCR of CDR3 regions yielded the TCR beta libraries. TCRdb re-derived calls from the multiplex PCR reads in MiXCR, one entry per CDR3 protein. The sample contains some 330,000 distinct CDR3 sequences, roughly 23% of which appear only once. Time point: persistent/refractory GD, antithyroid drugs over 5 years with positive TRAb. Isolated PBMC RNA provided the starting material for the TCR library. Roughly 9 milliliters of peripheral blood went into EDTA tubes. The data were taken from a study of regulatory T cells in long-lasting Graves disease. Findings and caveats of the study: The study found TRBV28, TRBJ1-2 and TRBJ2-5 favored in persistent disease.

V shed 4 bases and J shed 5 bases, with 14 bases lying between them. The CDR3 contains 14 residues. Germline loops: CDR1 SNHLY, CDR2 FYNNEI. This clonotype originated in a woman in her thirties or forties with Graves disease. The source material was peripheral blood mononuclear cells (PBMCs), sampled when the disease was refractory, from a patient treated with antithyroid drugs. This rearrangement joins TRBV2 to TRBJ2-5, with D perhaps given as TRBD1 or TRBD2 (5 bases each). The CDR3 coding sequence is TGTGCCAGCAGTGCTGGGACCTTGGGGGAGACCCAGTACTTC. Residues: CASSAGTLGETQYF. The variable domain in full, with the rest retrieved from reference TRBV2 and TRBJ2-5, is EPEVTQTPSHQVTQMGQEVILRCVPISNHLYFYWYRQILGQKVEFLVSFYNNEISEKSEIFDDQFSVERPDGSNFTLKIRSTKLEDSAMYFCASSAGTLGETQYFGPGTRLLVL.